The TCR beta chain under discussion was sequenced for a study of T-cell reconstitution after alpha-beta-depleted transplantation in children. Overall study findings and caveats: Newly made T cells mostly supplied T-cell counts and diversity one year after transplant.

Trimming cost V 4 bases and J 0 bases, with 6 bases left between them. The germline V gene encodes CDR1 KGHSH and CDR2 LQKENI. The CDR3 totals 13 residues. TCRbeta library preparation incorporated unique molecular identifiers. TCRdb processed the PCR reads anew with MiXCR; each CDR3 protein has one entry. Of around 490,000 distinct CDR3 sequences listed, over 9.5% are singletons. Points on this clonotype: Antigen specificity is unknown.

The chain joins TRBV18 to TRBJ1-2; no definite D call. The clonotype comes from a female patient aged 2-9 years who had a stem cell transplant for aplastic anemia, so the T cells may come from the graft donor. The sequencing here drew on PBMCs, mostly from graft donor cells, taken 180 days after TCRalphabeta/CD19-depleted stem cell transplant. The CDR3 coding sequence is TGTGCCAGCTCACAGGGATCTAACTATGGCTACACCTTC. Its protein is CASSQGSNYGYTF. The entire variable domain, with the rest obtained from reference TRBV18 and TRBJ1-2, is as follows: NAGVMQNPRHLVRRRGQEARLRCSPMKGHSHVYWYRQLPEEGLKFMVYLQKENIIDESGMPKERFSAEFPKEGPSILRIQQVVRGDSAAYFCASSQGSNYGYTFGSGTRLTVV.